These T cell receptor beta chains were read from a single sample in a study of blood T cell repertoires in COVID-19. Measured with immunoSEQ multiplex PCR; TCRdb has only the in-frame clones, and not every one. Of tens of thousands of clones in the sample, approximately 80% were seen once. Source material: peripheral blood. Source of these receptors: a man in his 70s with active COVID-19. CDR3s leave out the opening cysteine and the closing phenylalanine or tryptophan. The order of the fields is V gene, J gene, CDR3 protein.

v_call: TRBV15
j_call: TRBJ2-1
cdr3_aa: ATSRDLVNEQF

v_call: TRBV9
j_call: TRBJ2-3
cdr3_aa: ASSGGGTDTQY

v_call: TRBV11-2
j_call: TRBJ2-7
cdr3_aa: ASSRRVAGGRSEQY

v_call: TRBV5-4
j_call: TRBJ1-1
cdr3_aa: ASSLAGGWDTEAF

v_call: TRBV5-1
j_call: TRBJ2-1
cdr3_aa: ASSTRVGQGNNEQF

v_call: TRBV5-6
j_call: TRBJ2-5
cdr3_aa: ASSRSIGNYQETQY

v_call: TRBV19
j_call: TRBJ1-2
cdr3_aa: ASRDNYGYT

v_call: TRBV29-1
j_call: TRBJ2-7
cdr3_aa: SAGVAGVYEQY

v_call: TRBV7-3
j_call: TRBJ2-1
cdr3_aa: ASSLQGAIFDEQF

v_call: TRBV28
j_call: TRBJ2-3
cdr3_aa: ASSFLAGGTTDTQY

v_call: TRBV18
j_call: TRBJ1-1
cdr3_aa: ASSPIEGLNTEAF

v_call: TRBV28
j_call: TRBJ2-3
cdr3_aa: ASSLVSGTDTQY

v_call: TRBV28
j_call: TRBJ2-7
cdr3_aa: ASLLPGHPDEQY

v_call: TRBV9
j_call: TRBJ2-1
cdr3_aa: ASSERENSYNEQF

v_call: TRBV6-2/TRBV6-3
j_call: TRBJ2-3
cdr3_aa: ASSPRDRPSTDTQY

v_call: TRBV21-1
j_call: TRBJ2-5
cdr3_aa: ARTSGGTCQETQY

v_call: TRBV7-3
j_call: TRBJ2-7
cdr3_aa: ASSLQPGYEQY

v_call: TRBV28
j_call: TRBJ2-2
cdr3_aa: ASSPSPNWGELF

v_call: TRBV28
j_call: TRBJ1-2
cdr3_aa: ASSYLSGGYGYT

v_call: TRBV7-9
j_call: TRBJ2-3
cdr3_aa: ASSLEGLPSDTQY

v_call: TRBV11-2
j_call: TRBJ2-7
cdr3_aa: ASSLDSLSYEQY

v_call: TRBV4-3
j_call: TRBJ1-2
cdr3_aa: ASSQDHKGAGGGYT

v_call: TRBV12-5
j_call: TRBJ1-2
cdr3_aa: ASGKITAFFDRDRDGYT

v_call: TRBV5-1
j_call: TRBJ2-1
cdr3_aa: ASSWGDRGTYNEQF

v_call: TRBV7-2
j_call: TRBJ2-7
cdr3_aa: ASRSGAGAPYEQY

v_call: TRBV7-9
j_call: TRBJ1-1
cdr3_aa: ASSSQGFPQWDTEAF

v_call: TRBV11-2
j_call: TRBJ2-7
cdr3_aa: ASSLDKGGRYEQY

v_call: TRBV18
j_call: TRBJ2-1
cdr3_aa: ASSPPGNFNEQF

v_call: TRBV19
j_call: TRBJ2-7
cdr3_aa: ASRPGQGSDEQY